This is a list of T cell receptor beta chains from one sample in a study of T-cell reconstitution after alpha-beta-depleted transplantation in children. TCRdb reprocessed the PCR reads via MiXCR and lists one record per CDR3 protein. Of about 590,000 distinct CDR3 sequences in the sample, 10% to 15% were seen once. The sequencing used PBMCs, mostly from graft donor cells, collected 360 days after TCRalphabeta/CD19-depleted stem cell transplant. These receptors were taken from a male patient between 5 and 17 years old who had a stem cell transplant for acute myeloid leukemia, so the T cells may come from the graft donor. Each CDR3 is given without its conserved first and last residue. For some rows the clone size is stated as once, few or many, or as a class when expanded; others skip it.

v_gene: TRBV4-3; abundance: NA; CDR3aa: ASSQDWWDRDVNEQY
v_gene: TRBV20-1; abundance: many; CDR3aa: SARGLAGLQETQY
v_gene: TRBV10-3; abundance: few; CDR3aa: AISSTTSGSHNEQF
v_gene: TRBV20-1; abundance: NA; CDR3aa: SARSPGTVTYEQY
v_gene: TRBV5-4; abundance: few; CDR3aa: ASSLGNYNLYEQY
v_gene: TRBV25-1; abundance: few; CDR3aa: ASSDSGTQETQY
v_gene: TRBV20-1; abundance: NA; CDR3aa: SAWTSGRTDTQY
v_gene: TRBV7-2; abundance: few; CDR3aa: ASSHYGRTSPDYGYT
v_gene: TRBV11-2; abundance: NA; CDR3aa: ASSLAGGY
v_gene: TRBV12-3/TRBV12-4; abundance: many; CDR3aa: ASSPIREGSNTEAF
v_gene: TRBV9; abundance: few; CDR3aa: ASSVRQGTNEQF
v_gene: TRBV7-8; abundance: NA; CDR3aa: ASSLGHRNYEQY
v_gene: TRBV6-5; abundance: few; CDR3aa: ASSPLVSGSNEQF
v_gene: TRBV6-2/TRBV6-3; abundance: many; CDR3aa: ASSRSNEQF
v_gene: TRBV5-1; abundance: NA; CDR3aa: ASSLFQGRTGDNEQF
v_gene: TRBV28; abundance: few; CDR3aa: ASTLGQGLSGSGYEQY
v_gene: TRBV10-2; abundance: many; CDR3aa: ASSEASGKLSTDTQY
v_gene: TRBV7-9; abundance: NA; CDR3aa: AIRWAGAPTDTQY
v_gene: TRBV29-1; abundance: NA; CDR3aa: SVAAGLDTQY
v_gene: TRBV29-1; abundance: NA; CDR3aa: SVMDRLNSPLH
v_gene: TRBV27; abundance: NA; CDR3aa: ASSFSRLLVEQF
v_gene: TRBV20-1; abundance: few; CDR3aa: SALPGLGPETQY
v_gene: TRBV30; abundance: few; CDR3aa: AWSTQGMGSQPQH
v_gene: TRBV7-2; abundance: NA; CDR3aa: ASSSTGSGRF
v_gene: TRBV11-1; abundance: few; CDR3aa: ASSRGLAGGSLYNEQF
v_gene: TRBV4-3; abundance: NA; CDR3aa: ASRPGQLNTGELF
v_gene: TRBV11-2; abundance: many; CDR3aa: ASSGDSQETQY
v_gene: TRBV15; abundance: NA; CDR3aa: ATSRDGQAQETQY
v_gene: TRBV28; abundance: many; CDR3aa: ASSQTSGNRNEQF
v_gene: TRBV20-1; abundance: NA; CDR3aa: SARGLQGFSPLH
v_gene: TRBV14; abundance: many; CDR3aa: ASSHPKSGRYGYT
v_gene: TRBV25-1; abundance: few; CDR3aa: ASSDPGLGYT
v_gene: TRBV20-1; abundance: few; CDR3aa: SARGLLAEAYNEQF
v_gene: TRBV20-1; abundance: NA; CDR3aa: SATGTTNTGELF
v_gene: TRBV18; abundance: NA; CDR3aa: ASSPGHLGEYIQY
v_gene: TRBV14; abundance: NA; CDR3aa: ASSRKLAGEAY
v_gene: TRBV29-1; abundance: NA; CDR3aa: SVVGVIVRETQY
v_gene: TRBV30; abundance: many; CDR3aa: AWSSGLEQY
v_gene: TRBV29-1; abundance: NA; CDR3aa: SIVAPSGRKGPTQY
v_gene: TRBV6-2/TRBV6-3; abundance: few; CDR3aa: ASSLKLANTEAF
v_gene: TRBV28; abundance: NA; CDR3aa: ASTRSLGRTQGYEQY
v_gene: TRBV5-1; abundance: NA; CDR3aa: ASSFHGSPGANVLT
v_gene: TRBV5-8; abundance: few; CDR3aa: ASSLGGLQGGETQY
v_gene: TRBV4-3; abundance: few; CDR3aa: ASSQSSLGTQY